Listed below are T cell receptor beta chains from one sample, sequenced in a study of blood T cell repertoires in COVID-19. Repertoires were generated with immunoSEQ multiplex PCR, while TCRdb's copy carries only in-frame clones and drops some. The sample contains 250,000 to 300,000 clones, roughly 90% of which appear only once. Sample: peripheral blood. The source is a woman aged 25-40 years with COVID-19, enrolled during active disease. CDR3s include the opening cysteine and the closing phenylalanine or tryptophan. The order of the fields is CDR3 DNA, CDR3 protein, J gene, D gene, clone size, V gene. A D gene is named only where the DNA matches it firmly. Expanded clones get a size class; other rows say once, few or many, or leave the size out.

TGTGCCAGCAGCCAAGGGGCTAGCGGGGCCTACGAGCAGTACTTC	CASSQGASGAYEQYF	TRBJ2-7	TRBD2	NA	TRBV14
TGTGCCAGCAGTTTCCAGGGGCACAACACTGAAGCTTTCTTT	CASSFQGHNTEAFF	TRBJ1-1	NA	NA	TRBV28
TGTGCCAGCAAACGGGAGGGCTCCTACAATGAGCAGTTCTTC	CASKREGSYNEQFF	TRBJ2-1	TRBD2	NA	TRBV6-4
TGTGCCAGTAGTGCTACAGGGCTCAGCAATCAGCCCCAGCATTTT	CASSATGLSNQPQHF	TRBJ1-5	NA	NA	TRBV19
TGTGCCAGCAGCCCCACTGGGAGGGCGGGGCTGAAGAATTCACCCCTCCACTTT	CASSPTGRAGLKNSPLHF	TRBJ1-6	NA	NA	TRBV11-2
TGTGCCAGCAGCCGAGGGAGTCCGAGCACAGATACGCAGTATTTT	CASSRGSPSTDTQYF	TRBJ2-3	NA	NA	TRBV7-8
TGTGCCAGCAGCTTGAGTGGACAGGGGTCCTACGAGCAGTACTTC	CASSLSGQGSYEQYF	TRBJ2-7	TRBD1	NA	TRBV5-6
TGTGCCAGCAGCTTGGGAGGGTTGAACACTGAAGCTTTCTTT	CASSLGGLNTEAFF	TRBJ1-1	NA	NA	TRBV5-5
TGTGCCAGCAGCCAAGAAAAGGGGCTCAGCTCTGGAAACACCATATATTTT	CASSQEKGLSSGNTIYF	TRBJ1-3	NA	NA	TRBV14
TGTGCCAGCAGTGAAGACGGCTACGAGCAGTACTTC	CASSEDGYEQYF	TRBJ2-7	NA	NA	TRBV2
TGTGCCAGCTCACCACCTTTCGACAGGGCCGTCGGCTACACCTTC	CASSPPFDRAVGYTF	TRBJ1-2	TRBD1	NA	TRBV18
TGTGCCAGCACGTCGGTAGCGGGGAACACCGGGGAGCTGTTTTTT	CASTSVAGNTGELFF	TRBJ2-2	TRBD2	NA	TRBV7-3
TGTGCCAGCAGTGAAACGGACAGGAACACCGGGGAGCTGTTTTTT	CASSETDRNTGELFF	TRBJ2-2	NA	NA	TRBV6-1
TGTGCCAGCAGCCAGGGACAGGGGGCAAACTTCGTCACTGAAGCTTTCTTT	CASSQGQGANFVTEAFF	TRBJ1-1	TRBD1	NA	TRBV5-8
TGTGCCAGCAGCTTAGAAATTACGAGCCAGCCCCAGCATTTT	CASSLEITSQPQHF	TRBJ1-5	NA	NA	TRBV7-9
TGTGCCAGCAGCTTTAACTCGGATACGCAGTATTTT	CASSFNSDTQYF	TRBJ2-3	NA	NA	TRBV11-3
TGTGCCAGCAGTGTCGTTTCGAACACTGAAGCTTTCTTT	CASSVVSNTEAFF	TRBJ1-1	NA	NA	TRBV2
TGTGCCAGCAGCTTAAGTAGCGGGAGTCCCACAGATACGCAGTATTTT	CASSLSSGSPTDTQYF	TRBJ2-3	TRBD2	once	TRBV7-8
TGTGCCAGCAGCGTAGTGACGGGAGGTACTGAAGCTTTCTTT	CASSVVTGGTEAFF	TRBJ1-1	NA	NA	TRBV9
TGTGCCAGCAGTGAAAGAGGTGAAAAACTGTTTTTT	CASSERGEKLFF	TRBJ1-4	NA	NA	TRBV2
TGTGCCACCAGCGCTGACAGGGGACCGACAAACACCATATATTTT	CATSADRGPTNTIYF	TRBJ1-3	TRBD1	NA	TRBV15
TGTGCCAGCAGTCAGGGACAGGGTAACTATGGCTACACCTTC	CASSQGQGNYGYTF	TRBJ1-2	TRBD1	once	TRBV2
TGCGCCAGCAGCTTGGAAGGAGTGCGTGGCTACACCTTC	CASSLEGVRGYTF	TRBJ1-2	NA	NA	TRBV5-1
TGCGCCAGCAGCTATGGACAGGGGGCCTACGAGCAGTACTTC	CASSYGQGAYEQYF	TRBJ2-7	TRBD1	NA	TRBV4-1
TGTGCCAGTAGCCTTCCGGAGGGAGGGCCAAGTGAGCAGTTCTTC	CASSLPEGGPSEQFF	TRBJ2-1	TRBD2	NA	TRBV19
TGCGCCAGCAGCCAAGAGTTGGGGCTAGCGGGGGAGACCCAGTACTTC	CASSQELGLAGETQYF	TRBJ2-5	TRBD2	NA	TRBV4-1
TGTGCCAGCAGCGCAACAGGTATCGACTACGAGCAGTACTTC	CASSATGIDYEQYF	TRBJ2-7	NA	NA	TRBV9
TGTGCCAGTAGTATAGGACAGGGCGAACAGCCCCAGCATTTT	CASSIGQGEQPQHF	TRBJ1-5	TRBD1	NA	TRBV19
TGTGCCAGCAGCTTAACCGGGACATTGAACACTGAAGCTTTCTTT	CASSLTGTLNTEAFF	TRBJ1-1	NA	NA	TRBV7-8
TGTGCCAGCAGCCAGGAGGAGAGACTAGACGAAAAACTGTTTTTT	CASSQEERLDEKLFF	TRBJ1-4	NA	NA	TRBV4-2
TGTGCCAGCGAGGCGGGAGGGAGCACAGATACGCAGTATTTT	CASEAGGSTDTQYF	TRBJ2-3	TRBD2	NA	TRBV7-9
TGTGCCAGCAGTCGTAGCGGGAGTGGCACAGATACGCAGTATTTT	CASSRSGSGTDTQYF	TRBJ2-3	TRBD2	NA	TRBV27
TGTGCCTCCATGGCAGGGTTCTCCTACAATGAGCAGTTCTTC	CASMAGFSYNEQFF	TRBJ2-1	NA	NA	TRBV10-3
TGTGCCAGCAGCTTAGCGCGGAGGACAGGGGAAAATCAGCCCCAGCATTTT	CASSLARRTGENQPQHF	TRBJ1-5	TRBD1	NA	TRBV11-1
TGTGCCAGCTCACAAGATGACAGAACTGAAGCTTTCTTT	CASSQDDRTEAFF	TRBJ1-1	NA	NA	TRBV18
TGTGCCAGTAGAGCTAGCGGGGTCGCATATGAGGAGCTGTTTTTT	CASRASGVAYEELFF	TRBJ2-2	TRBD2	NA	TRBV19
TGTGCCAGCAGCTTGGGGGGAGGACGGGGCAATCAGCCCCAGCATTTT	CASSLGGGRGNQPQHF	TRBJ1-5	NA	NA	TRBV5-4
TGTGCCAGTAGTCCCACAGGGAGATCTGGAAACACCATATATTTT	CASSPTGRSGNTIYF	TRBJ1-3	NA	NA	TRBV19
TGTGCCTGCCGGGACAGGGCGTCCGAGCAGTACTTC	CACRDRASEQYF	TRBJ2-7	TRBD1	NA	TRBV30
TGTGCCAGCAGAAAGGGAGGACCCTACGAGCAGTACTTC	CASRKGGPYEQYF	TRBJ2-7	NA	NA	TRBV12-3/TRBV12-4
TGTGCCTGGAGTGGGGGCACAACTGAAGCTTTCTTT	CAWSGGTTEAFF	TRBJ1-1	NA	NA	TRBV30
TGTGCCATGGCGGGACAGGGGTCATCTGGAAACACCATATATTTT	CAMAGQGSSGNTIYF	TRBJ1-3	TRBD1	NA	TRBV10-3
TGTGCCAGCAGTCCCCCAACAGGGAGAGGCTACACCTTC	CASSPPTGRGYTF	TRBJ1-2	NA	NA	TRBV12-3/TRBV12-4
TGTGCCAGCAGCTTCACGAGACAGGCGAACACTGAAGCTTTCTTT	CASSFTRQANTEAFF	TRBJ1-1	NA	NA	TRBV5-6
TGTGCCAGCAGCTTAAGTAGCGGGGTTGGGAATGAGCAGTTCTTC	CASSLSSGVGNEQFF	TRBJ2-1	TRBD2	NA	TRBV7-3
TGTGCCAGCAGTTTATGGGGGGCACATCAGCCCCAGCATTTT	CASSLWGAHQPQHF	TRBJ1-5	NA	NA	TRBV28
TGTGCCAGCAGCGGAGGAGGTAACGCTAATGAAAAACTGTTTTTT	CASSGGGNANEKLFF	TRBJ1-4	NA	NA	TRBV9
TGTGCCAGCAGCTTGAATCCCCAGAACACTGAAGCTTTCTTT	CASSLNPQNTEAFF	TRBJ1-1	NA	NA	TRBV5-8
TGTGCCAGCAGCTTACTAGCGGGAGTGGCCGGGGCCAACGTCCTGACTTTC	CASSLLAGVAGANVLTF	TRBJ2-6	TRBD2	NA	TRBV7-3